These 13 T cell receptor beta chains were all obtained from the same sample, sequenced in a study of T cells after yellow fever vaccination. In TCRdb, the 5' RACE reads were re-called with MiXCR into one record per CDR3 protein. The data show under 700,000 distinct CDR3 sequences, about a sixth seen once. The sequences come from PBMCs, collected about 5 days after the first yellow fever vaccination. The receptors here all came from a man younger than 35 who received the YFV17D yellow fever vaccine.

The chain uses TRBV5-5 and TRBJ2-3, with D possibly matching TRBD1 (6 bases). The V end was cut by 1 base, the J end by 3 bases, with 15 bases between. The CDR3 has 16 amino acids. CDR1 is SGHKS, CDR2 YYEKEE, per germline (reference sequence). This chain's CDR3 is CASSLSIQGKTDTQYF. In DNA, the CDR3 is TGTGCCAGCAGCTTGAGTATCCAGGGGAAGACAGATACGCAGTATTTT.

The genes are TRBV6-2 or TRBV6-3 and TRBJ2-2; possible D gene TRBD2, 5 bases. The CDR3 has 13 residues. V was cut by 6 bases and J by 6 bases, with 11 bases left in between. Per the germline V gene, CDR1 is MNHEY and CDR2 is SVGEGT. Written as DNA, the CDR3 is TGTGCCAGCAGACCAACGGGGTCCGGGGAGCTGTTTTTT. Its protein is CASRPTGSGELFF.

The genes are TRBV5-4 and TRBJ1-5; no firm D call. Germline CDR1 and CDR2: SGHNT and YYREEE (reference sequence). The CDR3 runs to 14 residues. V lost 3 bases and J lost 1, with 8 bases in between. CDR3 nucleotide sequence: TGTGCCAGCAGCTCCAAGGAGAGCAATCAGCCCCAGCATTTT. Amino acids: CASSSKESNQPQHF.

This clonotype has only a few counts. V and J are TRBV12-3 or TRBV12-4 and TRBJ1-2; possible D gene TRBD1, 5 bases. With 5 bases removed from V and 14 bases from J, the gap between germline ends came to 12 bases. The CDR3 is made up of 10 amino acids. CDR3 sequence: CASSKGVQTF. The CDR3 region has the DNA TGTGCCAGCAGTAAAGGGGTCCAAACCTTC.

This clonotype showed up just a few times. The J gene is TRBJ1-1, the V gene TRBV20-1; D remains ambiguous. The germline V gene encodes CDR1 DFQATT and CDR2 SNEGSKA (reference sequence). This CDR3 is 15 amino acids long. V lost 3 bases and J lost 0, with 14 bases in between. CDR3 loop: CSASLRGTLNTEAFF. The CDR3 DNA reads TGCAGTGCTAGCTTACGCGGAACACTGAACACTGAAGCTTTCTTT.

This rearrangement joins TRBV2 to TRBJ2-3; the match to TRBD2 covers 9 bases. With V trimmed by 6 bases and J by 3 bases, 10 bases remained unmatched. The V gene's germline CDR1 is SNHLY and CDR2 FYNNEI. This CDR3 has 16 amino acids. The CDR3, as DNA: TGTGCCAGCAGCCATATGGTAGCGGGGGTAACAGATACGCAGTATTTT. The encoded protein is CASSHMVAGVTDTQYF. Based on the CDR3 plus reference TRBV2 and TRBJ2-3, the full variable domain is EPEVTQTPSHQVTQMGQEVILRCVPISNHLYFYWYRQILGQKVEFLVSFYNNEISEKSEIFDDQFSVERPDGSNFTLKIRSTKLEDSAMYFCASSHMVAGVTDTQYFGPGTRLTVL.

The genes are TRBV27 and TRBJ2-3, with D possibly being TRBD2 (7 bases). V shed 6 bases and J shed 2 bases, with 18 bases lying between them. CDR1 is MNHEY, CDR2 SMNVEV, per germline (reference sequence). This CDR3 is 16 amino acids long. CDR3 DNA sequence: TGTGCCAGCAGGCGGGGGAGGGGGGGAAACACAGATACGCAGTATTTT. This gives the protein CASRRGRGGNTDTQYF.

Ten or more counts support this clonotype. The chain employs TRBV7-3 and TRBJ2-3; no clear D gene. Germline V CDR1 and CDR2: SGHTA, FQGTGA. CDR3 size: 13 residues. V lost 0 bases to trimming and J lost 5 bases, with 6 bases between them. The CDR3 spells CASSLTKEDTQYF. In DNA, the CDR3 is TGTGCCAGCAGCTTAACTAAGGAAGATACGCAGTATTTT.

This clonotype was seen only a few times. The V and J genes are TRBV6-2 or TRBV6-3 and TRBJ2-3; the D gene is possibly TRBD1 (6 bases). The V end was cut by 8 bases, the J end by 2 bases, with 8 bases between. The germline V gene encodes CDR1 MNHEY and CDR2 SVGEGT. The CDR3 runs 12 residues. CDR3 sequence reads: CASRQDTDTQYF. DNA of the CDR3: TGTGCCAGCCGACAGGACACAGATACGCAGTATTTT.

This clonotype occurred a few times. DNA of the CDR3: TGTGCCAGTAGTATGGCAGGGAAGGAGCAGCCCCAGCATTTT. It codes for CASSMAGKEQPQHF. The chain couples TRBV19 to TRBJ1-5, with a possible D match to TRBD1 (5 bases). Trimming shortened V by 3 bases and J by 7 bases, and 13 bases separated the two germline ends. This CDR3 has 14 residues. Germline V gives CDR1 LNHDA, CDR2 SQIVND (reference sequence).

This clonotype has only a few counts. The V and J genes are TRBV12-3 or TRBV12-4 and TRBJ1-2; 11 bases align to TRBD1. The ends lost 5 bases at V and 8 bases at J; junction bases unmatched: 10. CDR3 size: 15 residues. The CDR3 DNA follows: TGTGCCAGCAGTGCCCGGGACAGGGGGTTTGGAGGCTACACCTTC. Translating it yields CASSARDRGFGGYTF.

In its sample, this clonotype was seen many times. The chain has TRBV29-1 and TRBJ1-1; TRBD1 is a possible D gene (5 bases). This CDR3 spans 13 amino acids. The germline V gene encodes CDR1 SQVTM and CDR2 ANQGSEA. Trimming took 4 bases from V and 5 from J, leaving 14 bases between them. In nucleotides, the CDR3 is TGCAGCGTTGCCCTACAGGAAAGGACTGAAGCTTTCTTT. This encodes CSVALQERTEAFF.

This clonotype was observed a few times. V usage is TRBV20-1 and J usage is TRBJ1-3; possible D gene TRBD1, 5 bases. Germline loops: CDR1 DFQATT, CDR2 SNEGSKA (reference sequence). This CDR3 contains 13 residues. Trimming shortened V by 4 bases and J by 4 bases, and 11 bases separated the two germline ends. Here the CDR3 DNA reads TGCAGTGCTACCAGGGTTGGGGGAAACACCATATATTTT. Encoded protein: CSATRVGGNTIYF.